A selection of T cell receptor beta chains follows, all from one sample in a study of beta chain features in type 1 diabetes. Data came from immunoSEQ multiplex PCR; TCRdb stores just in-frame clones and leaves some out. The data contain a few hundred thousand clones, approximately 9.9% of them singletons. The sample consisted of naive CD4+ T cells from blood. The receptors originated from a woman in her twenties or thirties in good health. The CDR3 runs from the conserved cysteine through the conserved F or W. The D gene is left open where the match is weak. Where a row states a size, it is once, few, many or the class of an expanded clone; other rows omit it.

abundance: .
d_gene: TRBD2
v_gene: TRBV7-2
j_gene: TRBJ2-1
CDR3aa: CASSSQLAFNEQFF
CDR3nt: TGTGCCAGCAGCTCACAACTAGCGTTCAATGAGCAGTTCTTC

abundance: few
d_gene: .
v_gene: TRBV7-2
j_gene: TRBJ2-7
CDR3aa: CASSFRPGLTYEQYF
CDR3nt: TGTGCCAGCAGCTTTCGGCCAGGGCTTACCTACGAGCAGTACTTC

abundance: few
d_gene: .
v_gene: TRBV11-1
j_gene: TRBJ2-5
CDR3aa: CASSLLETQYF
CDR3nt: TGTGCCAGCAGCTTACTGGAGACCCAGTACTTC

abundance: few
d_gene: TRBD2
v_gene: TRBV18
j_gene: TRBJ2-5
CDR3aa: CASSPLPSGVIQETQYF
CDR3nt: TGTGCCAGCTCACCACTCCCTAGCGGGGTGATTCAAGAGACCCAGTACTTC

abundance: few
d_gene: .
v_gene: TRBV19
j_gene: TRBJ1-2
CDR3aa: CASRDNRRGSSYGYTF
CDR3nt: TGTGCCAGTAGGGATAATCGTCGCGGTTCCTCCTATGGCTACACCTTC

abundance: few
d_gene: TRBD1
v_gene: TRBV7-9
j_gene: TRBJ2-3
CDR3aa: CASSLTGELSDTQYF
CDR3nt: TGTGCCAGCAGCTTAACAGGGGAACTGTCAGATACGCAGTATTTT

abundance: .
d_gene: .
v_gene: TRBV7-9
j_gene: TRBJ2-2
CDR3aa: CASSLGGGENTGELFF
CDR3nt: TGTGCCAGCAGCTTAGGTGGAGGGGAGAACACCGGGGAGCTGTTTTTT

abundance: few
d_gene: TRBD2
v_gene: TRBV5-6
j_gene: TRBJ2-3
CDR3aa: CASSFLMGASGRTDTQYF
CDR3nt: TGTGCCAGCAGCTTCCTGATGGGGGCTAGCGGGAGGACAGATACGCAGTATTTT

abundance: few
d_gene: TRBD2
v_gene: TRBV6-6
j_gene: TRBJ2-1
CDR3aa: CASNLGLVFFDEQFF
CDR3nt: TGTGCCAGCAACCTGGGACTAGTCTTTTTCGATGAGCAGTTCTTC

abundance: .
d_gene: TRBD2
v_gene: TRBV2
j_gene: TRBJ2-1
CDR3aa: CASSSLRGSLGSEQFF
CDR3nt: TGTGCCAGCAGTAGTCTGCGCGGGAGCCTCGGAAGTGAGCAGTTCTTC

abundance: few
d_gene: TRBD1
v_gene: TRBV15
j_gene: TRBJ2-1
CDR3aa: CATSNDRALYNEQFF
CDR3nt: TGTGCCACCAGCAACGACAGGGCCCTCTACAATGAGCAGTTCTTC

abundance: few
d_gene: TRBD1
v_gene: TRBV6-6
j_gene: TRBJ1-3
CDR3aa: CASSPDRAGNTIYF
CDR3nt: TGTGCCAGCAGTCCGGACAGGGCTGGAAACACCATATATTTT

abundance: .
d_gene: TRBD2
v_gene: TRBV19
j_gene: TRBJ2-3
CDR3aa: CASSMISGTVGTDTQYF
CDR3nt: TGTGCCAGTAGTATGATAAGCGGGACGGTCGGTACAGATACGCAGTATTTT

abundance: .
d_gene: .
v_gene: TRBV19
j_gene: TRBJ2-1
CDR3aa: CASSFFDWSSYNEQFF
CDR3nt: TGTGCCAGTAGTTTCTTTGATTGGAGCTCCTACAATGAGCAGTTCTTC

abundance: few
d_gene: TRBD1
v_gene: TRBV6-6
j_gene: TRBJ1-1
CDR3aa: CASINGQGGTEAFF
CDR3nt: TGTGCCAGCATCAACGGACAGGGGGGCACTGAAGCTTTCTTT

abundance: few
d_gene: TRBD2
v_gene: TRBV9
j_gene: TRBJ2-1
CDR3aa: CASSVAAGEVYNEQFF
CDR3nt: TGTGCCAGCAGCGTAGCGGCGGGAGAAGTGTACAATGAGCAGTTCTTC

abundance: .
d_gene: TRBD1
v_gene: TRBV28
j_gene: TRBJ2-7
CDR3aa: CASSLLRGQSYEQYF
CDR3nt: TGTGCCAGCAGTTTGTTGAGGGGACAGTCCTACGAGCAGTACTTC

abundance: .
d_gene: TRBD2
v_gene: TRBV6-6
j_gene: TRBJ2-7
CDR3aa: CASSGSSGIDEQYF
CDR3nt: TGTGCCAGCAGTGGGAGTAGCGGGATAGACGAGCAGTACTTC

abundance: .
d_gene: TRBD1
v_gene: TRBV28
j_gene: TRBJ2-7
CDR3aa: CASNAQTGGHEQYF
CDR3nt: TGTGCCAGCAACGCACAAACAGGGGGCCACGAGCAGTACTTC

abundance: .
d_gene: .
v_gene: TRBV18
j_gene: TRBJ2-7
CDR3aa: CASSPPTGLSSYEQYF
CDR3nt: TGTGCCAGCTCACCACCGACAGGCTTGAGCTCCTACGAGCAGTACTTC

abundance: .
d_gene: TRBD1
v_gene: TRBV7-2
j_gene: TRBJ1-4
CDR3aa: CASSLGTGDSEKLFF
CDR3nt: TGTGCCAGCAGCTTAGGGACAGGGGATTCTGAAAAACTGTTTTTT

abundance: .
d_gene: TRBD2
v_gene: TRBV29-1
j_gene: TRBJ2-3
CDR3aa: CSVEVRLAVTDTQYF
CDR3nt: TGCAGCGTTGAAGTGAGGCTAGCGGTCACAGATACGCAGTATTTT

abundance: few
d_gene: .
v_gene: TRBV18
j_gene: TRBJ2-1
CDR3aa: CASSPEVNNEQFF
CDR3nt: TGTGCCAGCTCACCAGAGGTAAACAATGAGCAGTTCTTC

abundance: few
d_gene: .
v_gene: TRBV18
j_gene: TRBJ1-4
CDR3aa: CASSPRTATNEKLFF
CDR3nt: TGTGCCAGCTCACCTAGGACAGCAACTAATGAAAAACTGTTTTTT

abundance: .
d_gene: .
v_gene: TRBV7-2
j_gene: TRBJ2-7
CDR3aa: CASSRTLTYEQYF
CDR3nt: TGTGCCAGCAGCCGGACTTTGACCTACGAGCAGTACTTC

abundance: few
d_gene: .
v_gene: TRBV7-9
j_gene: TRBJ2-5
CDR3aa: CASSLVAETQYF
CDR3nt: TGTGCCAGCAGCTTAGTAGCAGAGACCCAGTACTTC

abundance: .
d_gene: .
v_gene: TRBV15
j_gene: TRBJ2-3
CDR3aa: CATSRGRERTDTQYF
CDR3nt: TGTGCCACCAGCCGGGGCCGGGAGCGGACAGATACGCAGTATTTT

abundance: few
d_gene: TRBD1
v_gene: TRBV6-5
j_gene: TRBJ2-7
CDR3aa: CASSNYRGNEQYF
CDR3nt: TGTGCCAGCAGTAACTACAGGGGCAACGAGCAGTACTTC

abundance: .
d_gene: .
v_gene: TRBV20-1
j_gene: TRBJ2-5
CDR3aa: CSAGLKETQYF
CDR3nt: TGCAGTGCGGGACTGAAAGAGACCCAGTACTTC

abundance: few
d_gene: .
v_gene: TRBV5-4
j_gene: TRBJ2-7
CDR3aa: CASSLGGEPYEQYF
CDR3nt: TGTGCCAGCAGCTTGGGCGGAGAACCCTACGAGCAGTACTTC

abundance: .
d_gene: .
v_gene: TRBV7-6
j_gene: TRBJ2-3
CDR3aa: CASSLLPGGTDTQYF
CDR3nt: TGTGCCAGCAGCTTACTCCCAGGGGGCACAGATACGCAGTATTTT

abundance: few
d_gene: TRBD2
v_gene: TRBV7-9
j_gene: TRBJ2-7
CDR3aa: CASSLASTSGRLLTYEQYF
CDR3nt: TGTGCCAGCAGCTTAGCGTCGACTAGCGGGAGGCTCCTTACCTACGAGCAGTACTTC

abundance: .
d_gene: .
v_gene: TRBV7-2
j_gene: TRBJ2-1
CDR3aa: CASSRLDEQFF
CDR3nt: TGTGCCAGCAGTCGCCTAGATGAGCAGTTCTTC

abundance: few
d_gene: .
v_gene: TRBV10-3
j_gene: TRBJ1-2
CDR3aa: CAIRREGNDGYTF
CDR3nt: TGTGCCATCAGGAGGGAGGGGAATGATGGCTACACCTTC

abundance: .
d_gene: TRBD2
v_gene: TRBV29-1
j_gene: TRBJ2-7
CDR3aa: CSVGGSGMGFYEQYF
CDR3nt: TGCAGCGTGGGGGGTAGCGGGATGGGTTTCTACGAGCAGTACTTC

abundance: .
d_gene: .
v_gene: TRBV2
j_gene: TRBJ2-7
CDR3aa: CASSSADYEQYF
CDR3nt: TGTGCCAGTTCTAGCGCCGACTACGAGCAGTACTTC

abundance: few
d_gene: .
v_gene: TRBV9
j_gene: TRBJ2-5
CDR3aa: CASSVLPQETQYF
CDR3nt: TGTGCCAGCAGCGTACTCCCTCAAGAGACCCAGTACTTC

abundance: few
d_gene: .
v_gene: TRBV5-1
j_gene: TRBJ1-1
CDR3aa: CASSLELLNTEAFF
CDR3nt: TGCGCCAGCAGCTTGGAACTGCTGAACACTGAAGCTTTCTTT

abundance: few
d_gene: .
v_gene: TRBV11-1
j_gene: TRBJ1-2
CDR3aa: CASSLQALGYGYTF
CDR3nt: TGTGCCAGCAGCTTACAGGCTCTCGGCTATGGCTACACCTTC

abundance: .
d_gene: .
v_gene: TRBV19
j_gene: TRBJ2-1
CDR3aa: CASSSVGPERANEQFF
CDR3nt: TGTGCCAGTAGCTCGGTCGGCCCGGAGAGGGCGAATGAGCAGTTCTTC

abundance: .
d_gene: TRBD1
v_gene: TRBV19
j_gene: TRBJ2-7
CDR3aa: CASSRDRYYEQYF
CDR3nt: TGTGCCAGTAGTAGGGACAGATACTACGAGCAGTACTTC

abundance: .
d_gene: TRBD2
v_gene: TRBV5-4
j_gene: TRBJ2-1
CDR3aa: CASSRTSGSSNEQFF
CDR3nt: TGTGCCAGCAGCCGGACTAGCGGGAGTTCCAATGAGCAGTTCTTC

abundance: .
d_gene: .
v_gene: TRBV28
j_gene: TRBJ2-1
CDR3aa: CASSFSSGADNEQFF
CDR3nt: TGTGCCAGCAGTTTCTCAAGCGGCGCCGACAATGAGCAGTTCTTC

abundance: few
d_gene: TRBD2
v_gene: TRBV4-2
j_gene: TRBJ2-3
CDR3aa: CASSQSRTSGRSDTQYF
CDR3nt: TGTGCCAGCAGCCAAAGTAGGACTAGCGGGAGATCAGATACGCAGTATTTT